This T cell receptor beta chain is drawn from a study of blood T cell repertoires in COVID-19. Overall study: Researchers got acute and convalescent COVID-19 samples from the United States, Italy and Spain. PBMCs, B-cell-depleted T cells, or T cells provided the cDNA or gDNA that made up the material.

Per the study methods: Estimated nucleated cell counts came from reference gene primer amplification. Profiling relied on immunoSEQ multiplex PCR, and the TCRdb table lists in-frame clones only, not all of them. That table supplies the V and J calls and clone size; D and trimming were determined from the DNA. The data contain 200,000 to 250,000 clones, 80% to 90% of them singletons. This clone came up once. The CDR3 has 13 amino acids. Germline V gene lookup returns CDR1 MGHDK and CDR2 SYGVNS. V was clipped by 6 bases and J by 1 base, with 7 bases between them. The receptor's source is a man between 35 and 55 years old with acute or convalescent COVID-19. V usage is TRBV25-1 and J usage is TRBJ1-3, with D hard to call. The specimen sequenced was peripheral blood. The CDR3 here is CASREQSGNTIYF. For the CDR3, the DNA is TGTGCCAGCAGGGAACAGTCTGGAAACACCATATATTTT.